This record covers a single T cell receptor beta chain. The antigen it binds to is not known. Base qualities are not recorded, but no much larger clone differs from it by a single base. Patients with a history of autoimmune disease or receiving systemic immunosuppression were excluded from the trial. Peripheral blood for TCR sequencing was drawn from every dose cohort at baseline, at cycle 4 day 1 and at cycle 7 day 1. Samples were obtained from an open-label, multicenter, first-in-human phase I dose-escalation trial of ivuxolimab. Adults with locally advanced or metastatic melanoma, renal cell carcinoma, hepatocellular carcinoma or head and neck squamous cell carcinoma were enrolled in the trial. Before TCR sequencing, CD4+ T cells and CD8+ T cells were sorted from peripheral blood as separate populations. This sample stems from a study of OX40 agonist ivuxolimab in advanced cancers. Turning to the overall study: The costimulatory receptor OX40 (CD134) was targeted by ivuxolimab, a fully human IgG2 agonistic monoclonal antibody. Intravenous ivuxolimab was administered to patients every 2 weeks at six dose levels: 0.01, 0.1, 0.3, 1.5, 3 and 10 mg/kg. Among the roughly 50 dose-escalation patients, around 20 had hepatocellular carcinoma, 15 or so melanoma, 9 renal cell carcinoma and 9 head and neck cancer. In the dose-escalation cohort, 82.7% of patients were male, and the mean age was 60 years with a range of about 20 to 79. Patients were allowed to have had prior anti-PD-1, anti-PD-L1 or anti-CTLA-4 therapy, and 40% of the dose-escalation patients had previously received checkpoint inhibitors. Partial responses were achieved by three dose-escalation patients, of whom one had hepatocellular carcinoma and two had cutaneous melanoma. Peripheral TCRbeta sequencing was intended to test whether TCR sequence diversity was altered and clonal T-cell expansion was caused by ivuxolimab. The paper describes the monotherapy dose-escalation part (N of about 47 patients) of the phase I trial of ivuxolimab.

The CDR3 sequence holds 15 residues, the cysteine and phenylalanine included. Only the CDR3 portion is preserved as DNA: 45 bases, with reading frame beginning at the first base. CDR1 and CDR2 are drawn from the germline V gene (reference sequence): SGHKS, YYEKEE. The junction carries 17 bases between V and J, which are trimmed by 0 bases and 8 bases respectively. For sequencing of the TCRbeta CDR3 region, genomic DNA was extracted from the sorted cells. TCRbeta CDR3 regions were sequenced using the immunoSEQ Assay. Here the immuneACCESS table is served through TCRdb, limited to in-frame sequences with V and J called. Missing clones are a known gap in these copies; in checked studies unresolved V genes cover under half, and the rest lacks a known reason. For this sample there are roughly 70,000 clones; around 86% appear just once. Under 7.5% of the sample is held by the ten biggest clonotypes. What the research found in general, with its limitations: Clonal expansion of both CD4+ and CD8+ blood T cells was observed from baseline to week 6 at doses 0.1 to 3.0 mg/kg. In partial responders in the 0.1-3.0 mg/kg groups, normalized peripheral clonal expansion was found to be among the lowest, especially among CD8+ T cells. After ivuxolimab, CD8+ T cells had more expanded clones than CD4+ T cells on average. The antigen specificity of the clonally expanded peripheral T cells was not determined. Low levels of normalized T-cell clonal expansion were also seen in some nonresponding patients.

Specimen: CD4+ or CD8+ T cells sorted from blood, collected in a trial of the OX40 agonist ivuxolimab. The chain was built from TRBV5-5 and TRBJ1-2, with the D gene uncertain. The sequence derives from an adult with an advanced solid tumor such as melanoma, head and neck, liver or kidney cancer. In nucleotide form, the sequence is TGTGCCAGCAGCTTGGCCCGGGCCTCGGTCGGAGGCTACACCTTC. The translation is CASSLARASVGGYTF.